Shown below are 31 T cell receptor beta chains from a single sample sequenced in a study of blood T cell repertoires in COVID-19. Libraries were prepared by immunoSEQ multiplex PCR; TCRdb keeps only in-frame clonotypes and omits some of them. Seen here are about 150,000 clones, around 84% observed once, and the top ten hold about 7.2%. The specimen was PBMCs or T cells enriched from blood (not recorded which). Source of these receptors: a man aged 45-65 years who had recovered from COVID-19.

This sequence joins TRBV9 and TRBJ1-2; D call uncertain. Germline lookup yields CDR1 SGDLS and CDR2 YYNGEE. V was pared by 7 bases and J by 1 base, with 5 bases between. The CDR3 has 11 amino acids. CDR3 nucleotides: TGTGCCAGCGGTAGTAACTATGGCTACACCTTC. Translation: CASGSNYGYTF.

The J gene is TRBJ2-1, the V gene TRBV6-2 or TRBV6-3; no clear D gene. Germline CDR1 MNHEY, CDR2 SVGEGT. This CDR3 is built from 14 residues. Between the trimmed V and J ends, which lost 0 bases and 6 bases, there was a span of 9 bases. CDR3 nucleotide sequence: TGTGCCAGCAGTTACTCGAGTACGGTCAATGAGCAGTTCTTC. The encoded protein is CASSYSSTVNEQFF.

This clone was observed once. The chain links TRBV10-3 to TRBJ1-1, with TRBD1 matching 7 bases. There are 14 residues in the CDR3. V trimming: 8 bases; J trimming: 4 bases; junction bases outside the gene matches: 10. The germline gives CDR1 ENHRY, CDR2 SYGVKD. CDR3 DNA sequence: TGTGCCATCTACGATCCGGGACAGCTCACTGAAGCTTTCTTT. Amino acid sequence: CAIYDPGQLTEAFF.

V is TRBV28 and J is TRBJ2-1; D is ambiguous. Per the germline V gene, CDR1 is MDHEN and CDR2 is SYDVKM. CDR3 length: 13 residues. The ends were cut back, 5 bases at V and 7 bases at J, with 12 bases in the middle. CDR3 nucleotide sequence: TGTGCCAGCAGTGAACCAGTAAAAAATGAGCAGTTCTTC. Amino acids: CASSEPVKNEQFF.

A single count supports this clone. This chain connects TRBV6-4 to TRBJ1-2; TRBD1 might be the D (6 bases). The germline CDR1 and CDR2 sequences are MRHNA and SNTAGT. The V gene lost 5 bases and the J gene lost 2 bases, with 9 bases spanning the gap. The CDR3 is made up of 13 amino acids. CDR3 amino acids: CASSPGANYGYTF. CDR3 DNA: TGTGCCAGCAGTCCAGGGGCGAACTATGGCTACACCTTC.

The V call is TRBV27, the J call TRBJ1-4; D ambiguous. V was pared by 3 bases and J by 3 bases, with 8 bases between. The CDR3 runs 14 residues. Germline values: CDR1 MNHEY, CDR2 SMNVEV (reference sequence). The DNA of the CDR3 is TGTGCCAGCAGTTTTTCGGGTCCTAATGAAAAACTGTTTTTT. Translating gives CASSFSGPNEKLFF.

This chain uses TRBV29-1 with TRBJ1-1; 8 bases align to TRBD1. Trimming cost V 5 bases and J 6 bases; bases outside gene matches: 11. The CDR3 contains 14 residues. Germline loops: CDR1 SQVTM, CDR2 ANQGSEA. The CDR3 DNA is TGCAGCGTTACCAAACAGGGGGGCGATTCTGAAGCTTTCTTT. Translating gives CSVTKQGGDSEAFF.

This chain links TRBV5-1 with TRBJ2-1, with 13 bases identical to TRBD2. The CDR3 contains 17 residues. Trimming removed 3 bases from V and 8 bases from J; junction bases left unmatched: 11. The germline gives CDR1 SGHRS, CDR2 YFSETQ. The CDR3 DNA follows: TGCGCCAGCAGCTCCGAGTACTACACTAGCGGGGGGGATGAGCAGTTCTTC. Translated: CASSSEYYTSGGDEQFF.

The rearrangement uses TRBV10-3 and TRBJ1-1; a possible D gene is TRBD1 (6 bases). Trimming removed 6 bases from V and 4 bases from J, with 12 bases in between. This CDR3 is 13 amino acids long. CDR1 and CDR2 (germline): ENHRY, SYGVKD. Written as DNA, the CDR3 is TGTGCCATCAGAGCAGGGGAGAGCACTGAAGCTTTCTTT. It encodes CAIRAGESTEAFF.

The genes are TRBV11-3 and TRBJ2-3, with 12 bases identical to TRBD1. This CDR3 is 17 amino acids long. Germline V gives CDR1 SGHNT, CDR2 YENEEA. V was clipped by 5 bases and J by 3 bases; unmatched bases: 9. Here the CDR3 reads CASSLRDRGLGTDTQYF. DNA of the CDR3: TGTGCCAGCAGCCTCCGGGACAGGGGGCTTGGAACAGATACGCAGTATTTT.

The gene calls are TRBV12-3 or TRBV12-4 and TRBJ2-1; D is undetermined. This CDR3 has 12 residues. V was shortened by 2 bases and J by 5 bases, with 4 bases between the two germline ends. The CDR3 spells CASSLSHNEQFF. For the CDR3, the DNA is TGTGCCAGCAGTTTAAGCCACAATGAGCAGTTCTTC.

This clone was picked up a small number of times. The J gene is TRBJ1-6, the V gene TRBV7-6, with TRBD1 matching over 9 bases. V shed 2 bases, J shed 6 bases, and the junction held 5 bases outside the gene matches. The length of the CDR3 is 16 residues. Germline CDR1 and CDR2: SGHVS and FNYEAQ. CDR3 nucleotide sequence: TGTGCCAGCAGCTTACGGACAGGGGTCGGTAATTCACCCCTCCACTTT. This codes for CASSLRTGVGNSPLHF. Combining the CDR3 with reference TRBV7-6 and TRBJ1-6 gives the whole variable domain GAGVSQSPRYKVTKRGQDVALRCDPISGHVSLYWYRQALGQGPEFLTYFNYEAQQDKSGLPNDRFSAERPEGSISTLTIQRTEQRDSAMYRCASSLRTGVGNSPLHFGNGTRLTVT.

The chain couples TRBV11-2 to TRBJ2-7; 7 nucleotides line up with TRBD2. The CDR3 is 15 residues long. V gave up 4 bases and J gave up 7 bases; unmatched junction bases: 13. Germline V gives CDR1 SGHAT, CDR2 FQNNGV. The CDR3 DNA reads TGTGCCAGCAGCTCAACGGGACTACCCGGGGGGGAGCAGTACTTC. Residues: CASSSTGLPGGEQYF. The full variable domain, its missing parts supplied by reference TRBV11-2 and TRBJ2-7, is EAGVAQSPRYKIIEKRQSVAFWCNPISGHATLYWYQQILGQGPKLLIQFQNNGVVDDSQLPKDRFSAERLKGVDSTLKIQPAKLEDSAVYLCASSSTGLPGGEQYFGPGTRLTVT.

This clone came up a few times. The rearrangement links TRBV7-8 to TRBJ2-3; 7 bases are a match to TRBD2. The ends lost 5 bases at V and 1 base at J; junction bases unmatched: 9. CDR1 SGHVS and CDR2 FQNEAQ come from the germline V gene. CDR3 length: 16 amino acids. In nucleotides, the CDR3 is TGTGCCAGCAGCCGAGCGGGGAGCGGGGGCACAGATACGCAGTATTTT. Residues: CASSRAGSGGTDTQYF.

The chain combines TRBV6-2 or TRBV6-3 with TRBJ2-6; no firm D call. The V gene lost 7 bases and the J gene lost 4 bases, with 8 bases spanning the gap. The CDR3 extends over 13 amino acids. Germline V gene data show CDR1 as MNHEY and CDR2 as SVGEGT. The DNA for the CDR3 is TGTGCCAGCAACCCGAGCGGGGCCAACGTCCTGACTTTC. It specifies CASNPSGANVLTF.

The rearrangement joins TRBV19 to TRBJ1-5, with 11 bases fitting TRBD1. The J segment lost 5 bases and the V segment lost 5 bases, leaving 2 bases of the junction unmatched. The CDR3 length is 14 residues. Germline CDR1 LNHDA, CDR2 SQIVND (reference sequence). DNA for the CDR3: TGTGCCAGTAGTGAGGGACAGGGGGATCAGCCCCAGCATTTT. Translating it yields CASSEGQGDQPQHF. The complete variable domain, with remaining parts taken from reference TRBV19 and TRBJ1-5, reads DGGITQSPKYLFRKEGQNVTLSCEQNLNHDAMYWYRQDPGQGLRLIYYSQIVNDFQKGDIAEGYSVSREKKESFPLTVTSAQKNPTAFYLCASSEGQGDQPQHFGDGTRLSIL.

This rearrangement joins TRBV3-1 (or the pseudogene TRBV3-2) to TRBJ2-3; 8 positions agree with TRBD2. Germline lookup yields CDR1 LGHDT and CDR2 YNNKEL (reference sequence). V shed 4 bases and J 0 bases; nucleotides not matched to a gene: 0. The CDR3 loop spans 14 amino acids. CDR3 DNA: TGTGCCAGCAGCCCGGGGGGGAGCACAGATACGCAGTATTTT. This gives the protein CASSPGGSTDTQYF.

The V gene is TRBV19, the J gene TRBJ1-4; 7 nucleotides match TRBD1. Trimming removed 2 bases from V and 4 bases from J; junction bases left unmatched: 7. The CDR3 extends over 16 amino acids. CDR1 and CDR2 (germline): LNHDA, SQIVND (reference sequence). The CDR3 sequence: CASSIRPTGFNEKLFF. The CDR3 region has the DNA TGTGCCAGTAGTATAAGGCCGACAGGGTTTAATGAAAAACTGTTTTTT.

This rearrangement joins TRBV7-9 to TRBJ2-2; 7 bases align to TRBD2. V gave up 5 bases and J gave up 1 base; unmatched junction bases: 7. Germline CDR1 reads SEHNR; CDR2 reads FQNEAQ (reference sequence). The CDR3 consists of 16 residues. CDR3 in amino acids: CASSHRASGNTGELFF. Written as DNA, the CDR3 is TGTGCCAGCAGCCATCGGGCTAGCGGGAACACCGGGGAGCTGTTTTTT.

This sequence joins TRBV5-1 and TRBJ2-7; 11 bases agree with TRBD1. The CDR3 contains 14 residues. Germline CDR1 and CDR2: SGHRS and YFSETQ. V gave up 9 bases and J gave up 3 bases; unmatched junction bases: 8. In nucleotides, the CDR3 is TGCGCCAACCCGGGACAGGGGGACCTCTACGAGCAGTACTTC. Protein: CANPGQGDLYEQYF.

V usage is TRBV10-3 and J usage is TRBJ2-1, with 10 bases identical to TRBD2. V gave up 2 bases and J gave up 6 bases; unmatched junction bases: 7. The CDR3 sequence is 16 residues long. The germline gives CDR1 ENHRY, CDR2 SYGVKD. The CDR3 here is CAISEGGSGGRNEQFF. Here the CDR3 DNA reads TGTGCCATCAGTGAGGGGGGTAGCGGGGGGCGCAATGAGCAGTTCTTC.

This chain links TRBV6-6 with TRBJ2-1, with 7 bases matching TRBD1. The CDR3 is 15 amino acids. The V gene's germline CDR1 is MNHNY and CDR2 SVGAGI (reference sequence). Germline trimming cut 2 bases from V and 4 bases from J; bases unmatched to any gene: 5. DNA for the CDR3: TGTGCCAGCAGTTACCCGGGACAGTCTTACAATGAGCAGTTCTTC. Protein: CASSYPGQSYNEQFF.

The rearrangement uses TRBV5-6 and TRBJ2-2, with no clear D. The germline V gene has CDR1 SGHDT and CDR2 YYEEEE. The CDR3 runs 16 residues. The germline V and J ends were trimmed by 1 base and 0 bases, with 10 bases remaining between them. CDR3 coding DNA: TGTGCCAGCAGCTTGTTGAGGTCTACGAACACCGGGGAGCTGTTTTTT. Protein sequence: CASSLLRSTNTGELFF. Supplemented by reference TRBV5-6 and TRBJ2-2, the full variable domain reads DAGVTQSPTHLIKTRGQQVTLRCSPKSGHDTVSWYQQALGQGPQFIFQYYEEEERQRGNFPDRFSGHQFPNYSSELNVNALLLGDSALYLCASSLLRSTNTGELFFGEGSRLTVL.

The chain couples TRBV29-1 to TRBJ2-7; 8 bases match TRBD2. With 1 base clipped from V and 5 bases from J, the junction kept 7 bases outside the gene matches. From germline, CDR1 is SQVTM and CDR2 ANQGSEA. This CDR3 spans 14 amino acids. The chain's CDR3 is CSVEGREGYDEQYF. DNA of the CDR3: TGCAGCGTTGAAGGCCGGGAGGGTTACGACGAGCAGTACTTC.

This clone was picked up one time. This chain joins TRBV12-3 or TRBV12-4 and TRBJ2-7; no firm D call. This CDR3 contains 12 residues. Trimming removed 5 bases at V and 5 bases at J, with 10 bases between. This chain's CDR3 is CASSPGRNEQYF. DNA for the CDR3: TGTGCCAGCAGTCCCGGTAGAAACGAGCAGTACTTC.

The genes are TRBV5-1 and TRBJ2-3; D perhaps matches TRBD1 (6 bases). With 4 bases removed from V and 1 base from J, the gap between germline ends came to 16 bases. Germline CDR1 and CDR2: SGHRS and YFSETQ. The CDR3 has 16 residues. The CDR3 DNA sequence: TGCGCCAGCAGCACAGGGACCGCCGACGGCACAGATACGCAGTATTTT. Amino acid sequence: CASSTGTADGTDTQYF.

The J gene is TRBJ1-4, the V gene TRBV9, with D uncertain. Trimming took 0 bases from V and 4 from J, leaving 10 bases between them. Per germline, CDR1 SGDLS and CDR2 YYNGEE. The CDR3 runs 15 residues. CDR3 amino acids: CASSVAGGINEKLFF. The CDR3 bases are TGTGCCAGCAGCGTAGCGGGAGGGATTAATGAAAAACTGTTTTTT.

Many counts were recorded for this clone. This chain's CDR3 is CASSRRDKTNEKLFF. CDR3 DNA sequence: TGTGCCAGCAGCCGCCGGGACAAGACTAATGAAAAACTGTTTTTT. The chain employs TRBV4-2 and TRBJ1-4, with D perhaps TRBD1 (6 bases). Germline CDR1 and CDR2: LGHNA and YNFKEQ. The V gene lost 4 bases and the J gene lost 2 bases, with 11 bases spanning the gap. The CDR3 sequence is 15 residues long.

This chain connects TRBV3-1 (or the pseudogene TRBV3-2) to TRBJ1-1, with D maybe TRBD1 (6 bases). Trimming stripped 0 bases from V and 5 bases from J, with 7 bases between. The CDR3 is 13 residues long. From germline, CDR1 is LGHDT and CDR2 YNNKEL (reference sequence). CDR3 in amino acids: CASSQDDRTEAFF. The CDR3 nucleotides are TGTGCCAGCAGCCAAGATGACAGGACTGAAGCTTTCTTT.

The chain recombines TRBV11-1 with TRBJ1-1; 10 bases map to TRBD1. Per germline, CDR1 SGHAT and CDR2 FQDESV (reference sequence). The V gene end was trimmed by 4 bases and the J gene end by 11 bases; junction bases not matched to a gene: 7. The CDR3 is made up of 13 amino acids. The CDR3 sequence: CASSWRDRGPAFF. The CDR3 nucleotides are TGTGCCAGCAGCTGGCGTGACAGGGGGCCTGCTTTCTTT.

The chain has TRBV30 and TRBJ1-1; D possibly corresponds to TRBD1 (6 bases). The CDR3 extends over 12 amino acids. V was clipped by 4 bases and J by 1 base, with 7 bases between them. Germline assignment: CDR1 GTSNPN and CDR2 SVGIG (reference sequence). CDR3 sequence: CAWNRENTEAFF. CDR3 DNA sequence: TGTGCCTGGAACAGGGAGAACACTGAAGCTTTCTTT.